This T cell receptor beta chain was found in a study of T cell changes during pregnancy in multiple sclerosis (dated by TCRdb to the late 2010s). Regarding the research as a whole: Changes in the T cell repertoire over the course of pregnancy were examined in this study in women with multiple sclerosis.

Libraries were made using the immunoSEQ multiplex PCR assay. In its TCRdb copy, this immuneACCESS table keeps in-frame sequences only and misses some clones. Where compared with another copy, unresolved V genes explain less than half of these, and the others have no known cause. This sample holds around 75,000 clones; more than 70% were observed only once. Roughly 0.9% of the sample is in the top ten clones. Regarding this clone: What this receptor recognizes is not known. Nothing much larger sits one base from this clone, and base qualities are not available.

The germline V gene gives CDR1 as ENHRY and CDR2 as SYGVKD. V gives up 4 bases and J gives up 3 bases, and the segment between their germline ends measures 9 bases. Inclusive of the bounding cysteine and phenylalanine, the CDR3 is 14 residues long. Just the 42-base CDR3 DNA is kept, in frame starting at base 1. The source is a female donor in good health, enrolled as a control in a pregnancy study. Source: peripheral blood, taken in the first trimester of pregnancy. The sequence joins TRBV10-3 to TRBJ1-4, and possibly TRBD1, on 6 matching bases. In nucleotides, the sequence is TGTGCCATCAGTGGGGGACACTCTAATGAAAAACTGTTTTTT. Protein translation: CAISGGHSNEKLFF.